This record looks at one T cell receptor beta chain sequence and its context. The specificity of this receptor is unknown. No quality values exist for individual bases; no much larger clone is one base distant. V is pared back by 0 bases and J by 0 bases, with 12 bases lying between the germline termini. Reading the germline V gene gives CDR1 MGHRA and CDR2 YSYEKL. Taken from cysteine to phenylalanine, the CDR3 has 17 residues. Only the CDR3 part of the read is kept: 51 bases, read in frame from the first base. Whole blood was collected in K2EDTA tubes by collaborating institutions according to the institutions' own protocols. For TCRbeta analysis, collaborator samples were shipped as frozen whole blood, as isolated PBMCs, or as DNA extracted from either sample type. The data stem from a study of blood T cell repertoires in COVID-19 (dated by TCRdb to the early 2020s). For the wider study: Collaborator samples came from the United States, Italy and Spain and covered acute and convalescent phases of COVID-19. The prospective study material was composed of cDNA or gDNA derived from T cells, B-cell-depleted T cells, or PBMCs. The repertoires were made available in a free public database intended to serve as a resource for research on the immune response to SARS-CoV-2. The sample metadata nearly always contained a de-identified subject ID, COVID-19 status, age in years and sex. The samples were drawn from the first 160 participants of the ongoing ImmuneRACE study and from 950 to 1,500 subjects provided by 6 global collaborators. HLA class I and class II types, where available, came from metadata supplied by the sample provider rather than from assay-based typing. Deeply sampled blood TCRbeta repertoires from subjects exposed to, actively infected with, or recovered from COVID-19 were included in the dataset.

TCRbeta CDR3 regions were amplified from genomic DNA by means of the immunoSEQ Assay, a bias-controlled multiplex PCR. From the authors' description of their analysis: The number of nucleated cells in each sample was estimated by amplification of reference gene primers within the assay. To quantify the absolute abundance of each unique TCRbeta CDR3 rearrangement, sequence reads were collapsed and filtered. For each sample, productive Simpson clonality was calculated by taking the square root of Simpson's diversity index across productive rearrangements. In TCRdb, the immuneACCESS table is reduced to in-frame sequences with V and J assigned. These tables do not hold every clone; where another copy was compared, an unresolved V gene accounts for under half, and the others remain unexplained. The DNA gave D and trimming, while V, J and clone size come from that table. This sample gives fewer than 130,000 clones in total; 69% of them show up just once. The ten largest clonotypes hold roughly 6% of the sample.

Results and caveats for the whole study, not just this receptor: The quantity of clinical and demographic metadata differed by source and by participant and was supplied without curation.

This TCR was sampled from a man older than 75 with acute or convalescent COVID-19. The source material was peripheral blood. The chain couples TRBV4-1 to TRBJ1-3; the D gene remains uncertain. The CDR3 in this case is CASSQDPRPNSGNTIYF. The nucleotides are TGCGCCAGCAGCCAAGATCCGCGGCCGAACTCTGGAAACACCATATATTTT.